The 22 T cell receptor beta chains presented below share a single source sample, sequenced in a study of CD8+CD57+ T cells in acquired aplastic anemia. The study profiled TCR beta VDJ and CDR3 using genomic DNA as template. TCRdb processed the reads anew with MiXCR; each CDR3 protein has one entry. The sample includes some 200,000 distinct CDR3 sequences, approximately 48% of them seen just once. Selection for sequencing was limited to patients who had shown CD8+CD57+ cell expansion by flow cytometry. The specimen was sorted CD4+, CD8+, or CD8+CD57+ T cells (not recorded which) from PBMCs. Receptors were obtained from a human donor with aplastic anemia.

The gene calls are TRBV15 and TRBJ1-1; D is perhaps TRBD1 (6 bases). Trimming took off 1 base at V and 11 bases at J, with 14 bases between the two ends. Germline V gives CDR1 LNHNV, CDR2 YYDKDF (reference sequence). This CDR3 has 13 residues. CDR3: CATSRGGGSWAFF. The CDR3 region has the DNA TGTGCCACCAGCAGAGGCGGGGGCTCTTGGGCTTTCTTT.

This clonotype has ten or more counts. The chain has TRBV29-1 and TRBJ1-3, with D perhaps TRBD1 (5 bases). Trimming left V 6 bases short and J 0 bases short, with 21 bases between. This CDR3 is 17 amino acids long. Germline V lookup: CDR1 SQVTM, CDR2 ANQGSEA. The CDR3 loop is CSVVTPGGGGSGNTIYF. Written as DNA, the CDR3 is TGCAGCGTCGTGACCCCAGGCGGGGGTGGCTCTGGAAACACCATATATTTT.

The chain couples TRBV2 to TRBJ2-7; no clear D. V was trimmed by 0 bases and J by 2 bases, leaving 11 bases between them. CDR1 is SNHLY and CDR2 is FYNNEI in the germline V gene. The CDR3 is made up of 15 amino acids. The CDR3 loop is CASSEARPGTYEQYF. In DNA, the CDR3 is TGTGCCAGCAGTGAAGCGCGTCCAGGAACCTACGAGCAGTACTTC.

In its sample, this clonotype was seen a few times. The CDR3 sequence: CASSPRTSGLYNEQFF. The CDR3 DNA follows: TGCGCCAGCAGCCCCCGGACTAGCGGGCTGTACAATGAGCAGTTCTTC. This sequence joins TRBV4-3 and TRBJ2-1; 11 bases are shared with TRBD2. J gave up 4 bases and V 4 bases, and 6 bases lay outside the gene matches. Germline V gene sequence: CDR1 LGHNA, CDR2 YSLEER. This CDR3 contains 16 residues.

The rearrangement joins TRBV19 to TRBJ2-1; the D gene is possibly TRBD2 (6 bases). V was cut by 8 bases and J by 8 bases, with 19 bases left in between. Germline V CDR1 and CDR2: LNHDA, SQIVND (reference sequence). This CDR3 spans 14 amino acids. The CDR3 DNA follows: TGTGCCAGTTGTCGGGGAACTAGCCAGGATGAGCAGTTCTTC. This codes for CASCRGTSQDEQFF.

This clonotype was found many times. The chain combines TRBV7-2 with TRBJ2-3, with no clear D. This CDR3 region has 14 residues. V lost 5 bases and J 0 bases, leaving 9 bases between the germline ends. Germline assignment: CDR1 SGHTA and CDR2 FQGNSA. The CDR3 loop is CASSRYPSTDTQYF. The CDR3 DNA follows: TGTGCCAGCAGCCGTTATCCCAGCACAGATACGCAGTATTTT.

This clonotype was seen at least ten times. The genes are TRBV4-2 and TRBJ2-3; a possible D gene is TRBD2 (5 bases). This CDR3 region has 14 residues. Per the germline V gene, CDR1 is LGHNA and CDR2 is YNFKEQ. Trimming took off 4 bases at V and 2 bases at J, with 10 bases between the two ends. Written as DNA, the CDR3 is TGTGCCAGCAGCCTAGTAGCGCCCACAGATACGCAGTATTTT. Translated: CASSLVAPTDTQYF.

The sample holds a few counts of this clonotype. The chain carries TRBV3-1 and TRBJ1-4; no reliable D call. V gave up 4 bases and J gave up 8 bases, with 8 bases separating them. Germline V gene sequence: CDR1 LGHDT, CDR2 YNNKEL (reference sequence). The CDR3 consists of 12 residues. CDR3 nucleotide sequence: TGTGCCAGCAGCCCCCTGGGGGAAAAACTGTTTTTT. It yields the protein CASSPLGEKLFF.

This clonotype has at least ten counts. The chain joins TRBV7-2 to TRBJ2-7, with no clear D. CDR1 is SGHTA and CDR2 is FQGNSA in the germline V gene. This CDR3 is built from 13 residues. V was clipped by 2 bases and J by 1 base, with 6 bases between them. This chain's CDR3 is CASSLSDSYEQYF. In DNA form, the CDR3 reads TGTGCCAGCAGCTTATCGGATTCCTACGAGCAGTACTTC.

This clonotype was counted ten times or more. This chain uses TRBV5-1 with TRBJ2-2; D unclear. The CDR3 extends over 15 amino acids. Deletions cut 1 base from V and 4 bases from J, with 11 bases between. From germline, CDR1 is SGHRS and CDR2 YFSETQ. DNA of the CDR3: TGCGCCAGCAGCTTGAATTGGGCTACCACCGGGGAGCTGTTTTTT. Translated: CASSLNWATTGELFF.

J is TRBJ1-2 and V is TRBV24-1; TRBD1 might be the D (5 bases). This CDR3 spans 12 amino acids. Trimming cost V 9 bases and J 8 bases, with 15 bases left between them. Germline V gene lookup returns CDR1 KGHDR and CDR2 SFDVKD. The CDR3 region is CATSRTEGGYTF. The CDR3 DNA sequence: TGTGCCACCTCACGCACCGAGGGGGGCTACACCTTC.

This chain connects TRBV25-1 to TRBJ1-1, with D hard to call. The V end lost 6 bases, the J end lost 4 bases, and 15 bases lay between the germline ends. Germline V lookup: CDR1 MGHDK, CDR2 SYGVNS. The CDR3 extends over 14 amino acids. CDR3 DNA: TGTGCCAGCAGCAGAAGCAGTCCGTTCACTGAAGCTTTCTTT. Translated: CASSRSSPFTEAFF.

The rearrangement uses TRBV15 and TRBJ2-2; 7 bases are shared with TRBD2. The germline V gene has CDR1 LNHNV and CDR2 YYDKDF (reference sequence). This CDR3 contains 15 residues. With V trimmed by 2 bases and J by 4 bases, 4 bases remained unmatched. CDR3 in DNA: TGTGCCACCAGCAGACTAGCGGAACCCACCGGGGAGCTGTTTTTT. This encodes CATSRLAEPTGELFF.

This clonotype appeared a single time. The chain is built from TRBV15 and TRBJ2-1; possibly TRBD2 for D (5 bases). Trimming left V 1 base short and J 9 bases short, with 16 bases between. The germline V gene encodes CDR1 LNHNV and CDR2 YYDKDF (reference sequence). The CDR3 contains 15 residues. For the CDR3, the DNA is TGTGCCACCAGCAGAGGTTCGGGGTGGAAGTTTGAGCAGTTCTTC. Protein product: CATSRGSGWKFEQFF.

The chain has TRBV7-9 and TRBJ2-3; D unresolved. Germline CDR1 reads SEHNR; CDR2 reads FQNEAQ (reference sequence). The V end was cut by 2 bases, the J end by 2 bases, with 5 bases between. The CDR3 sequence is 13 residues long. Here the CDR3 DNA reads TGTGCCAGCAGCTTAAGGAACACAGATACGCAGTATTTT. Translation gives CASSLRNTDTQYF.

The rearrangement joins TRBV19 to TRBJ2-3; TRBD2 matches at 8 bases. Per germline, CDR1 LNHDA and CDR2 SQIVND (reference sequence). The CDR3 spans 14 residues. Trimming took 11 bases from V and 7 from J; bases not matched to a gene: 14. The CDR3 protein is CASSESGGPNTQYF. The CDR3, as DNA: TGTGCCTCCAGCGAGTCGGGAGGGCCGAATACGCAGTATTTT.

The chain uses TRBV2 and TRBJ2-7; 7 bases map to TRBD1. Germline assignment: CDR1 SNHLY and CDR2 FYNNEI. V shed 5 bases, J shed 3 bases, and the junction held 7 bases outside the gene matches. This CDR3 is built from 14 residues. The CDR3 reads CASSTTGQGYEQYF. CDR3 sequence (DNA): TGTGCCAGCAGTACGACAGGGCAGGGCTACGAGCAGTACTTC.

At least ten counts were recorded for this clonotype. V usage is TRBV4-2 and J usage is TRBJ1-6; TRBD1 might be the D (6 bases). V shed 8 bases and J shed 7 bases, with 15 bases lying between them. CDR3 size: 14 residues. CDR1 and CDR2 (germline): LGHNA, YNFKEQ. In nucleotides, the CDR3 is TGTGCCAGCTTGCCAGGGGACGGAAATTCACCCCTCCACTTT. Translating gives CASLPGDGNSPLHF.

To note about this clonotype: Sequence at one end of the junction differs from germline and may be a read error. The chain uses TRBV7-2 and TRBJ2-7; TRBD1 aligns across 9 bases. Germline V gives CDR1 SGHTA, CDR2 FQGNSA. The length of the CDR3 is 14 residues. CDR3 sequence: CASSQAGQGYEQYF. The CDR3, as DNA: TGCGCCAGCAGCCAGGCAGGACAGGGGTACGAGCAGTACTTC.

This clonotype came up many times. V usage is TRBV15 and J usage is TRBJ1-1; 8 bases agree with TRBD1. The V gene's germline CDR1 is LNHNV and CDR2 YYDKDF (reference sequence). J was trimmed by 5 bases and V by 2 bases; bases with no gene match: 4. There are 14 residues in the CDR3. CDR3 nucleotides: TGTGCCACCAGCAGACAGGGGGCTCGTACTGAAGCTTTCTTT. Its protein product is CATSRQGARTEAFF.

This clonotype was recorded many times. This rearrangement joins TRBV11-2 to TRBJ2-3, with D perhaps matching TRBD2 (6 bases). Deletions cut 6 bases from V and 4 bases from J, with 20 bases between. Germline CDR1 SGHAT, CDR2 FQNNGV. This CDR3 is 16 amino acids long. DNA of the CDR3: TGTGCCAGCAGGCAGAGACGGCGGGAAGGGGCAGATACGCAGTATTTT. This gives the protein CASRQRRREGADTQYF.

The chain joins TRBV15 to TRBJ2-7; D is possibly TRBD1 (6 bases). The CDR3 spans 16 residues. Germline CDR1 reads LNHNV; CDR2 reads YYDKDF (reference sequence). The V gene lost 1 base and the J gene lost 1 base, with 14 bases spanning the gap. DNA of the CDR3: TGTGCCACCAGCAGAGCCGGGACATGGGGTTCCTACGAGCAGTACTTC. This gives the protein CATSRAGTWGSYEQYF.